Sequencing of this T cell receptor beta chain was carried out in a study of cytomegalovirus exposure and HLA in healthy donors. Study-level findings and limits: Confirmation in vitro established that a few CMV-associated chains were specific for CMV antigens.

PCR amplification relied on 60 Vbeta primers (plus 13 Jbeta primers). The assay was immunoSEQ multiplex PCR, and TCRdb's table has in-frame clones only and misses some. Of about 88,000 clones detected, about 87% appear once; the ten largest clones hold approximately 2.3%. A note on this clone: Antigen: not known.

The clonotype comes from a man between 18 and 29 years old in good health and CMV-seronegative. Material for sequencing was PBMCs.

CDR3 amino acids: CASSYSGTGAYEQYF. DNA for the CDR3: TGTGCCAGCAGTTACTCCGGGACAGGCGCCTACGAGCAGTACTTC. This sequence joins TRBV27 and TRBJ2-7, with 8 bases matching TRBD1. Germline-derived CDR1 and CDR2 are MNHEY and SMNVEV (reference sequence). The V segment lost 4 bases and the J segment 2 bases; nucleotides outside the gene matches: 7. The CDR3 contains 15 residues.